This TCR beta chain was recorded in a study of blood T cells in healthy people across ages. About the study: About one barcoded beta molecule per two T cells was captured by template switching.

Per sample, no less than 5 micrograms of total RNA were extracted. In regard to this clonotype: Its specificity is not known.

Study-wide results and limits: Unsorted PBMCs blocked a conclusive comparison of naive and antigen-experienced cells.

CDR3 length: 13 amino acids. Germline V gives CDR1 DFQATT, CDR2 SNEGSKA (reference sequence). V lost 0 bases to trimming and J lost 5 bases, with 10 bases between them. Then a second PCR, running roughly 7 to 11 cycles, was carried out with a sample-barcoded 5' primer and a J-beta primer mix. A template-switch adaptor containing 12 random nucleotides labeled each cDNA molecule. From the 5' RACE reads, TCRdb called clonotypes with MiXCR, one entry per CDR3 protein. The repertoire holds approximately 360,000 distinct CDR3 sequences, with over 45% as singletons. Sequenced input: blood. This clonotype originated in a man in his 60s in good health. The chain recombines TRBV20-1 with TRBJ1-1; D gene uncertain. DNA of the CDR3: TGCAGTGCTAGAGATCAACCGGGGACTGAAGCTTTCTTT. Translation: CSARDQPGTEAFF.